This entry lists 2 T cell receptor beta chains sequenced from one sample in a study of PD-1 blockade in classical Hodgkin lymphoma. Each of the patients experienced relapse following autologous stem cell transplantation, and their brentuximab vedotin exposure differed. Method: immunoSEQ multiplex PCR; TCRdb's copy keeps in-frame clones and lacks some. Here the sample spans 13,000 or so clones, roughly nine tenths being singletons. The material was peripheral blood mononuclear cells (PBMCs), obtained at baseline. These receptors came from a human donor with classical Hodgkin lymphoma.

The chain uses TRBV6-5 and TRBJ2-7, with 9 nucleotides matching TRBD1. This CDR3 contains 14 residues. V lost 0 bases and J lost 6; bases outside the gene matches: 3. Germline V gene sequence: CDR1 MNHEY, CDR2 SVGAGI. CDR3 residues: CASSYSGQGFEQYF. The CDR3 nucleotides are TGTGCCAGCAGTTACTCAGGACAGGGGTTCGAGCAGTACTTC.

The rearrangement joins TRBV15 to TRBJ2-7; perhaps TRBD1 as D (5 bases). The germline V gene encodes CDR1 LNHNV and CDR2 YYDKDF (reference sequence). The CDR3 length is 15 residues. V was cut by 4 bases and J by 0 bases, with 13 bases left in between. This CDR3 is CATSKEDKSSYEQYF. DNA of the CDR3: TGTGCCACCAGCAAAGAGGACAAGAGCTCCTACGAGCAGTACTTC.